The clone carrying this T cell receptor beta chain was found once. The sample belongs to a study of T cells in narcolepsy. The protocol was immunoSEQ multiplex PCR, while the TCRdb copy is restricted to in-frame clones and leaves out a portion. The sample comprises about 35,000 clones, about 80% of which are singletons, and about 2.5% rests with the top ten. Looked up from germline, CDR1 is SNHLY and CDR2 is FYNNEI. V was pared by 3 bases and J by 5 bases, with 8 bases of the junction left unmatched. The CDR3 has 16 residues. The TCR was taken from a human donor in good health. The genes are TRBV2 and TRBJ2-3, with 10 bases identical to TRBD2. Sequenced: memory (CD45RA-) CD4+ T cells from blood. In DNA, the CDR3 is TGTGCCAGCAGTGATGGTTCAGCGGGGGGGCGAGATACGCAGTATTTT. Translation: CASSDGSAGGRDTQYF.